This T cell receptor beta chain originates from a study of T cell responses to AZD1222 COVID-19 vaccine. Study results and limitations: Just a handful of AZD1222 recipients tested seropositive at baseline. As reported, nearly half of all spike-specific TCRs target variant regions that are unmutated. Sampled repertoires all dated from after the peak T cell response.

Note on this clone: The antigen is undetermined.

Germline loops: CDR1 MNHEY, CDR2 SVGAGI. The ends lost 6 bases at V and 3 bases at J; junction bases unmatched: 8. This CDR3 is 15 amino acids long. TCRdb's copy holds only in-frame clones and misses some; the assay was immunoSEQ multiplex PCR. Counted here are about 49,000 clones, about 83% occurring once; the ten biggest clones make up roughly 7%. The TCR sequence derives from an adult in good health. This sample comprised peripheral blood, obtained on day 0 of AZD1222 vaccination. The chain employs TRBV6-5 and TRBJ1-5, with TRBD1 matching over 7 bases. The CDR3 region is CASSFGTDHNQPQHF. The CDR3 DNA sequence: TGTGCCAGCAGCTTCGGGACAGATCACAATCAGCCCCAGCATTTT.